The 7 T cell receptor beta chains presented below share a single source sample, sequenced in a study of blood T cells in healthy people across ages. The second PCR ran about 7 to 12 cycles with a sample-barcoded 5' primer and J-beta primers. TCRdb recomputed calls from the 5' RACE reads with MiXCR, one row per CDR3 protein. The data contain roughly 2 million distinct CDR3 sequences, just under 50% of them singletons. The sample comprised blood. These receptors were taken from a woman in her 40s in good health.

About this clonotype itself: One end of the junction fails to match germline, which may point to a read error. This chain uses TRBV7-9 with TRBJ1-5; TRBD1 is a possible D gene (6 bases). Germline V CDR1 and CDR2: SEHNR, FQNEAQ (reference sequence). The CDR3 has 15 amino acids. The CDR3 reads CASSLGEGTNQPPHF. The DNA for the CDR3 is TGTGCCAGCAGCTTAGGGGAGGGGACAAATCAGCCCCCGCATTTT.

The CDR3 spells CASSTLGGGGETQYF. CDR3 nucleotide sequence: TGTGCCAGCAGCACACTCGGCGGAGGGGGAGAGACCCAGTACTTC. This rearrangement joins TRBV7-3 to TRBJ2-5; either TRBD1 or TRBD2 may fit D (6 bases each). From germline, CDR1 is SGHTA and CDR2 FQGTGA. The V end lost 5 bases, the J end lost 4 bases, and 17 bases lay between the germline ends. This CDR3 comprises 15 residues. The variable domain in full, completed from reference TRBV7-3 and TRBJ2-5, reads GAGVSQTPSNKVTEKGKYVELRCDPISGHTALYWYRQSLGQGPEFLIYFQGTGAADDSGLPNDRFFAVRPEGSVSTLKIQRTERGDSAVYLCASSTLGGGGETQYFGPGTRLLVL.

To note about this clonotype: This may arise from a read error, as a much more abundant clone is one base away. This chain uses TRBV10-3 with TRBJ2-5; D ambiguous. The CDR3 spans 12 residues. CDR1 ENHRY and CDR2 SYGVKD come from the germline V gene. Trimming pared 6 bases from V and 4 bases from J, leaving 9 bases between. CDR3 nucleotide sequence: TGTGCCATCAGGTTGACGGGAGAGACCCAGTACTTC. Translating it yields CAIRLTGETQYF.

The chain joins TRBV6-5 to TRBJ2-6; D not certain. Trimming took off 0 bases at V and 1 base at J, with 7 bases between the two ends. CDR3 length: 16 amino acids. Germline V gene sequence: CDR1 MNHEY, CDR2 SVGAGI. The CDR3 loop is CASSYSEVSGANVLTF. The CDR3 region has the DNA TGTGCCAGCAGTTACTCGGAAGTATCTGGGGCCAACGTCCTGACTTTC.

Comments on this clonotype: One junction end does not reproduce the germline sequence, and a read error may be involved. The chain carries TRBV6-2 or TRBV6-3 and TRBJ1-2; D not certain. This CDR3 is 12 amino acids long. Per the germline V gene, CDR1 is MNHEY and CDR2 is SVGEGT. CDR3 amino acids: CAGSPGFRGYTF. DNA of the CDR3: TGTGCCGGCAGCCCGGGGTTTAGAGGCTACACCTTC.

Turning to this clonotype: The junction departs from the called germline gene at one end, perhaps through a read error. The gene calls are TRBV12-3 or TRBV12-4 and TRBJ1-2, with a tentative D call TRBD1 (5 bases). This CDR3 spans 13 amino acids. CDR3 protein: CASSQTRDYSYTF. As DNA, the CDR3 is TGTGCCAGCAGTCAAACCAGGGACTATAGCTACACCTTC.

In its sample, this clonotype was seen a few times. The rearrangement joins TRBV7-2 to TRBJ2-7; D is unclear. With 5 bases removed from V and 0 bases from J, the gap between germline ends came to 20 bases. Germline CDR1 reads SGHTA; CDR2 reads FQGNSA. This CDR3 is 17 amino acids long. CDR3 coding DNA: TGTGCCAGCAGCCCGAGATCTTGGGCAGAGATCTCCTACGAGCAGTACTTC. Protein: CASSPRSWAEISYEQYF.